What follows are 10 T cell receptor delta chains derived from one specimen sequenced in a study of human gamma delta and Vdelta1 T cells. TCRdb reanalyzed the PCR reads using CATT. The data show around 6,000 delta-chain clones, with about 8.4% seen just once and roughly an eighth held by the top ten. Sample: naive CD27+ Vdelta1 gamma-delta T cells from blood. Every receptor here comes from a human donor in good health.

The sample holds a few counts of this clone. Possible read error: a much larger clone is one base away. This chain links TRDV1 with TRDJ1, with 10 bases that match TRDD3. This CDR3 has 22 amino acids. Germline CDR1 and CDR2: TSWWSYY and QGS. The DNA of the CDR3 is TGTGCTCTTGGGGACCCCCGGCCAGGGAGGGGGATACGCCCTCTATACACCGATAGACTCATCTTT. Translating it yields CALGDPRPGRGIRPLYTDRLIF.

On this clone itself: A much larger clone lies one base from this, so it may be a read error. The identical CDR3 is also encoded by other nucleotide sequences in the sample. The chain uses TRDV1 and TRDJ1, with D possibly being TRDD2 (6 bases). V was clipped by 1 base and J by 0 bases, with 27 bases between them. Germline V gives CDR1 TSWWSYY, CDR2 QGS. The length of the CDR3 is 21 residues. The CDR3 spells CALGERKPPILREGYTDKLIF. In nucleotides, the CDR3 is TGTGCTCTTGGGGAACGCAAGCCCCCGATCCTACGGGAGGGATACACCGATAAACTCATCTTT.

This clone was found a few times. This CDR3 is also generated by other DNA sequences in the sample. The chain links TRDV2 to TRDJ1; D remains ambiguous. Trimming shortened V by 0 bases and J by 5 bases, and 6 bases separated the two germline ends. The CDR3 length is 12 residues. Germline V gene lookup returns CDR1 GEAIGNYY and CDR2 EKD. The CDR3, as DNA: TGTGCCTGTGACACCACCGAAGATAAACTCATCTTT. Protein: CACDTTEDKLIF.

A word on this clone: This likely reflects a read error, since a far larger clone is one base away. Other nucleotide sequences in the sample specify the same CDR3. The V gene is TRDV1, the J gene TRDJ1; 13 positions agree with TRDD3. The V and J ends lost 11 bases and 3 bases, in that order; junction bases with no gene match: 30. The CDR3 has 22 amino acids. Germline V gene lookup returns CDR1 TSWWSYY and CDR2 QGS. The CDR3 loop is CAIAFLPRYWGIRPGVADKLIF. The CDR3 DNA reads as TGTGCTATAGCCTTCCTCCCCCGATACTGGGGGATACGCCCGGGGGTCGCCGATAAACTCATCTTT.

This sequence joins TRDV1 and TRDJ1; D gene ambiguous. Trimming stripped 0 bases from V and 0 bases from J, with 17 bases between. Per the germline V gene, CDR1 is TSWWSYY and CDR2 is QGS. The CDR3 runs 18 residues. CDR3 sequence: CALGELGPISQYTDKLIF. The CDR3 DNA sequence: TGTGCTCTTGGGGAACTCGGTCCAATCAGCCAGTACACCGATAAACTCATCTTT.

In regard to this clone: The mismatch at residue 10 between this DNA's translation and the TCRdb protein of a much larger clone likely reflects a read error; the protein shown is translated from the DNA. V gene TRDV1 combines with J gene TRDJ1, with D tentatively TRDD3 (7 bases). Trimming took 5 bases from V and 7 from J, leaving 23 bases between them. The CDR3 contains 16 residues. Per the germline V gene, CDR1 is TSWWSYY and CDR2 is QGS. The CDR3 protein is CALGSYYGGMRGKLIF. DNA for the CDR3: TGTGCTCTTGGGTCCTACTACGGGGGGATGCGGGGTAAACTCATCTTT.

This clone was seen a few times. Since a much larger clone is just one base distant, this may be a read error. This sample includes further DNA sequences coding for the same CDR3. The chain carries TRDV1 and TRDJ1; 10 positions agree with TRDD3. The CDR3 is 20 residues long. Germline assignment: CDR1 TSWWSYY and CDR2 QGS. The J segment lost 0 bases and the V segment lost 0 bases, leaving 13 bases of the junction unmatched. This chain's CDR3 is CALGELRPTYWGINTDKLIF. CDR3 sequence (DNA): TGTGCTCTTGGGGAACTCCGGCCCACCTACTGGGGGATTAACACCGATAAACTCATCTTT.

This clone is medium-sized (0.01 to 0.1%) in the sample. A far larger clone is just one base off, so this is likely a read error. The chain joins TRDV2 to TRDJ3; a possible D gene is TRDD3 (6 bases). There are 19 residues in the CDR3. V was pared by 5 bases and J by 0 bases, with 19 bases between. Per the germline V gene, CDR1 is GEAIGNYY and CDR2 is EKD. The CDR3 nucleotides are TGTGCCTGTGTCGCCGGGGGGGAGTACAGCTCCTGGGACACCCGACAGATGTTTTTC. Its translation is CACVAGGEYSSWDTRQMFF.

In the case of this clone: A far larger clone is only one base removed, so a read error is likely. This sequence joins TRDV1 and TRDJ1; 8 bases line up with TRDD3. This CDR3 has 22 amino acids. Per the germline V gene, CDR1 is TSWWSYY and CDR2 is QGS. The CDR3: CALWELRRRTRGISLSPDKLIF. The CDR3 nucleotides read TGTGCTCTTTGGGAACTACGACGCCGAACTCGGGGGATATCCCTTAGCCCCGATAAACTCATCTTT.

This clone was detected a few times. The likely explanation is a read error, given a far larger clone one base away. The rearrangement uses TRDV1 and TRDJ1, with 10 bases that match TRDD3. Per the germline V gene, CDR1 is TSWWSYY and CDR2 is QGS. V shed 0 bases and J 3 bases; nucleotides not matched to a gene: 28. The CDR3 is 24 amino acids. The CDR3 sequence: CALGELKPRPRVLGDLFSADKLIF. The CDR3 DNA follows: TGTGCTCTTGGGGAACTTAAGCCGCGACCTAGGGTACTGGGGGATCTGTTTTCCGCCGATAAACTCATCTTT.